Reported below is one TCR beta chain. These data belong to a study of blood T cell repertoires in COVID-19. About the study: The United States, Italy and Spain supplied acute and convalescent COVID-19 samples. PBMCs, B-cell-depleted T cells, or T cells provided the cDNA or gDNA that made up the material.

This CDR3 comprises 13 residues. Deletions cut 7 bases from V and 4 bases from J, with 13 bases between. Germline CDR1 is SNHLY and CDR2 is FYNNEI. As originally analysed: Amplification from reference gene primers served as the basis for estimated nucleated cell counts. Assay: immunoSEQ multiplex PCR; the TCRdb copy retains only in-frame clones and omits some. The V and J calls and clone size come from that table; D and trimming were worked out from the DNA. The repertoire holds about 140,000 clones, with around 83% as singletons. This clonotype was sampled from a woman older than 75 with acute or convalescent COVID-19. J is TRBJ1-2 and V is TRBV2, with no clear D. The sample was peripheral blood. CDR3 amino acids: CASMTTGIYGYTF. The CDR3 DNA sequence: TGTGCCAGCATGACGACGGGGATCTATGGCTACACCTTC.